Listed here are 26 T cell receptor beta chains from one sample, sequenced in a study of shared clonotypes between healthy human individuals (TCRdb year 2020). The method was the immunoSEQ multiplex PCR assay. The clones in this table, taken by TCRdb from immuneACCESS, are in-frame only. Not every clone is retained; where verified, under half of the shortfall comes from an unresolved V gene, and the cause of the rest is unknown. The sample table contains over a million clones; only one count was recorded for 95% to 97% of them. The ten largest clones take up more than 0.9% of the sample. Sequenced material: naive CD4+ T cells sorted from blood. This specimen's cell subset or site label, interpreted: CD45RA+ positively selected. These receptor sequences come from a man aged 30-40 years in good health.

The V and J genes are TRBV10-3 and TRBJ2-2; 8 bases are a match to TRBD1. The CDR3 sequence is 16 residues long. V shed 2 bases, J shed 1 base, and the junction held 3 bases outside the gene matches. CDR1 and CDR2 (germline): ENHRY, SYGVKD. The CDR3 nucleotides read TGTGCCATCAGTGAGAATACAGGGGGGAACACCGGGGAGCTGTTTTTT. Amino acids: CAISENTGGNTGELFF.

This rearrangement joins TRBV28 to TRBJ1-2; the D gene is possibly TRBD1 (5 bases). Germline values: CDR1 MDHEN, CDR2 SYDVKM. V was pared by 6 bases and J by 0 bases, with 14 bases between. CDR3 length equals 15 residues. CDR3 protein: CASSPVRGANYGYTF. The CDR3 DNA reads as TGTGCCAGCAGCCCGGTTCGGGGGGCTAACTATGGCTACACCTTC.

V is TRBV7-6 and J is TRBJ2-7, with TRBD1 matching 9 bases. The CDR3 covers 14 residues. Trimming cost V 5 bases and J 3 bases; bases outside gene matches: 5. Germline V gives CDR1 SGHVS, CDR2 FNYEAQ. The CDR3 loop is CASSPRDRDYEQYF. Written as DNA, the CDR3 is TGTGCCAGCAGCCCCCGGGACAGGGACTACGAGCAGTACTTC.

The genes are TRBV12-5 and TRBJ2-1, with 14 bases aligning to TRBD2. The junction had 15 bases not matched to a gene; V was cut back by 1 base and J by 4 bases. Looked up from germline, CDR1 is LGHNT and CDR2 is FRNRAP. The CDR3 sequence is 21 residues long. The CDR3 DNA sequence: TGTGCTAGTGGTTTGGCTCACGGTCCCGGGACTAGCGGGAGAACGTACAATGAGCAGTTCTTC. Its translation is CASGLAHGPGTSGRTYNEQFF.

This chain links TRBV7-8 with TRBJ2-7, with a tentative D call TRBD2 (5 bases). V gave up 6 bases and J gave up 1 base, with 13 bases separating them. CDR3 length: 14 residues. The V gene's germline CDR1 is SGHVS and CDR2 FQNEAQ. The CDR3 DNA follows: TGTGCCAGCAGGGGAGCGGAGATATCCTACGAGCAGTACTTC. It specifies CASRGAEISYEQYF.

Comment on this clone: Other nucleotide sequences in the sample specify the same CDR3. The chain couples TRBV19 to TRBJ2-5, with 7 bases aligning to TRBD1. Germline V CDR1 and CDR2: LNHDA, SQIVND (reference sequence). This CDR3 region has 13 residues. With 4 bases clipped from V and 2 bases from J, the junction kept 1 base outside the gene matches. The CDR3 DNA reads TGTGCCAGTAGTAGGGACAGACAAGAGACCCAGTACTTC. The encoded protein is CASSRDRQETQYF.

The V call is TRBV4-3, the J call TRBJ1-4, with 11 bases that match TRBD1. After removal of 6 bases from V and 8 bases from J, the junction contained 5 bases not matched to a gene. The germline V gene encodes CDR1 LGHNA and CDR2 YSLEER. CDR3 length equals 14 residues. The CDR3 coding sequence is TGCGCCAGCAGTGAGGGACAGGGGGAAGAAAAACTGTTTTTT. Encoded protein: CASSEGQGEEKLFF.

The chain links TRBV5-8 to TRBJ2-4; D gene ambiguous. The CDR3 is made up of 14 amino acids. V lost 0 bases, J lost 0 bases, and 4 bases lay in between. Germline V gives CDR1 SGHTS, CDR2 YDEGEE. The CDR3 DNA is TGTGCCAGCAGCTTGGTGGCAGCCAAAAACATTCAGTACTTC. Translation: CASSLVAAKNIQYF.

This sequence joins TRBV15 and TRBJ2-7; TRBD1 is a possible D gene (6 bases). The CDR3 has 16 residues. Looked up from germline, CDR1 is LNHNV and CDR2 is YYDKDF (reference sequence). V was pared by 1 base and J by 6 bases, with 19 bases between. Here the CDR3 reads CATSRADSSPVFEQYF. The CDR3 DNA reads TGTGCCACCAGCAGAGCGGACAGTTCTCCAGTGTTCGAGCAGTACTTC.

The chain links TRBV7-2 to TRBJ2-7, with 10 bases identical to TRBD1. Germline assignment: CDR1 SGHTA and CDR2 FQGNSA. This CDR3 region has 14 residues. J gave up 4 bases and V 5 bases, and 5 bases lay outside the gene matches. The CDR3 loop is CASSRDRGGYEQYF. DNA of the CDR3: TGTGCCAGCAGCCGGGACAGGGGAGGTTACGAGCAGTACTTC.

The V gene is TRBV27, the J gene TRBJ2-1, with a tentative D call TRBD2 (7 bases). Trimming removed 2 bases from V and 8 bases from J, with 13 bases in between. There are 14 residues in the CDR3. Germline assignment: CDR1 MNHEY and CDR2 SMNVEV (reference sequence). Here the CDR3 DNA reads TGTGCCAGCAGTTTAAGGGGGAGGGCCGATGAGCAGTTCTTC. Encoded protein: CASSLRGRADEQFF.

V and J are TRBV5-1 and TRBJ2-3; 10 bases map to TRBD2. Germline CDR1 and CDR2: SGHRS and YFSETQ. V gave up 1 base and J gave up 2 bases; unmatched junction bases: 1. This CDR3 has 15 residues. CDR3 in amino acids: CASSLTSGNTDTQYF. The CDR3 nucleotides read TGCGCCAGCAGCTTGACTAGCGGGAACACAGATACGCAGTATTTT. Drawing the rest from reference TRBV5-1 and TRBJ2-3, the complete variable domain is KAGVTQTPRYLIKTRGQQVTLSCSPISGHRSVSWYQQTPGQGLQFLFEYFSETQRNKGNFPGRFSGRQFSNSRSEMNVSTLELGDSALYLCASSLTSGNTDTQYFGPGTRLTVL.

This chain connects TRBV9 to TRBJ2-3; 8 positions match TRBD1. This CDR3 contains 17 residues. The V gene's germline CDR1 is SGDLS and CDR2 YYNGEE. J gave up 3 bases and V 1 base, and 10 bases lay outside the gene matches. The CDR3 region is CASSVSGRQGATDTQYF. Written as DNA, the CDR3 is TGTGCCAGCAGCGTAAGTGGGAGGCAGGGGGCAACAGATACGCAGTATTTT.

V and J are TRBV6-1 and TRBJ2-7, with 8 positions matching TRBD1. Germline V gives CDR1 MNHNS, CDR2 SASEGT. CDR3 length: 14 amino acids. J gave up 3 bases and V 8 bases, and 9 bases lay outside the gene matches. CDR3 amino acids: CASQPGQVYYEQYF. CDR3 DNA sequence: TGTGCCAGCCAACCGGGACAGGTGTACTACGAGCAGTACTTC.

The chain links TRBV2 to TRBJ2-1, with 10 bases aligning to TRBD2. Germline CDR1 SNHLY, CDR2 FYNNEI. V trimming: 7 bases; J trimming: 9 bases; junction bases outside the gene matches: 9. CDR3 length equals 14 residues. The CDR3 bases are TGTGCCAGCAAGCCCAGCGGGAGGGCGGGTGAGCAGTTCTTC. Amino acid sequence: CASKPSGRAGEQFF.

The chain links TRBV30 to TRBJ1-2; a possible D gene is TRBD1 (5 bases). The CDR3 consists of 14 residues. Trimming removed 0 bases from V and 8 bases from J, with 16 bases in between. Germline CDR1 reads GTSNPN; CDR2 reads SVGIG (reference sequence). CDR3 sequence (DNA): TGTGCCTGGAGTGTACTTTGGGGGAACGCCGGCTACACCTTC. Translated, it gives CAWSVLWGNAGYTF.

This chain uses TRBV27 with TRBJ2-1, with D possibly being TRBD2 (6 bases). V was clipped by 10 bases and J by 1 base, with 14 bases between them. The CDR3 spans 14 residues. Germline V gene lookup returns CDR1 MNHEY and CDR2 SMNVEV (reference sequence). The DNA for the CDR3 is TGTGCCAACGAGGGCCGGGGGTCCTACAATGAGCAGTTCTTC. This codes for CANEGRGSYNEQFF.

V gene TRBV15 combines with J gene TRBJ2-7; TRBD2 might be the D (5 bases). Trimming cost V 1 base and J 1 base, with 26 bases left between them. From germline, CDR1 is LNHNV and CDR2 YYDKDF (reference sequence). This CDR3 has 20 residues. CDR3 sequence: CATSRVRRALKREISYEQYF. The CDR3 nucleotides are TGTGCCACCAGCAGAGTCCGGCGCGCACTAAAGAGGGAGATATCCTACGAGCAGTACTTC.

Remarks on this clone: The sample carries other DNA sequences with the same CDR3. Here the CDR3 reads CASSIRTVSTDTQYF. The CDR3 DNA reads as TGTGCCAGCAGCATAAGGACAGTCAGCACAGATACGCAGTATTTT. V usage is TRBV27 and J usage is TRBJ2-3, with D perhaps TRBD1 (6 bases). V lost 6 bases, J lost 0 bases, and 13 bases lay in between. Germline V gene data show CDR1 as MNHEY and CDR2 as SMNVEV (reference sequence). CDR3 size: 15 residues.

The rearrangement uses TRBV20-1 and TRBJ1-3; unclear D gene. Trimming removed 7 bases at V and 11 bases at J, with 6 bases between. The CDR3 is 8 residues long. Germline V gene data show CDR1 as DFQATT and CDR2 as SNEGSKA (reference sequence). CDR3 protein: CSGHPIYF. The CDR3 DNA reads as TGCAGTGGACACCCCATATATTTT.

This chain connects TRBV19 to TRBJ1-5; perhaps TRBD1 as D (5 bases). In germline, CDR1 is LNHDA, CDR2 SQIVND (reference sequence). The CDR3 runs 15 residues. V was shortened by 6 bases and J by 2 bases, with 14 bases between the two germline ends. For the CDR3, the DNA is TGTGCCAGTAGCTCGGGACTCTCGGGCAATCAGCCCCAGCATTTT. This gives the protein CASSSGLSGNQPQHF.

The chain couples TRBV19 to TRBJ2-4; D gene ambiguous. The CDR3 covers 15 residues. V gave up 6 bases and J gave up 0 bases, with 12 bases separating them. Germline V gene sequence: CDR1 LNHDA, CDR2 SQIVND (reference sequence). CDR3 protein: CASRGNRLAKNIQYF. The CDR3 DNA reads as TGTGCCAGTAGGGGGAATCGGCTAGCCAAAAACATTCAGTACTTC.

This chain joins TRBV30 and TRBJ2-3; D gene unclear. Between the trimmed V and J ends, which lost 4 bases and 6 bases, there was a span of 17 bases. The germline V gene encodes CDR1 GTSNPN and CDR2 SVGIG (reference sequence). CDR3 length: 14 residues. In DNA form, the CDR3 reads TGTGCCTGGAACCCGACAAGCGCCTCGGATACGCAGTATTTT. It is translated as CAWNPTSASDTQYF.

V and J are TRBV28 and TRBJ2-7; possibly TRBD1 for D (6 bases). V lost 9 bases to trimming and J lost 6 bases, with 21 bases between them. Per germline, CDR1 MDHEN and CDR2 SYDVKM. This CDR3 is 14 amino acids long. The CDR3 nucleotides read TGTGCCAGTGAGCCGGGACAAGCACGGCGCGAGCAGTACTTC. This sequence encodes CASEPGQARREQYF.

This chain connects TRBV7-8 to TRBJ1-2; D is uncertain. Germline CDR1 SGHVS, CDR2 FQNEAQ. Deletions cut 6 bases from V and 6 bases from J, with 8 bases between. The CDR3 extends over 11 amino acids. CDR3 amino acids: CASSDWDGYTF. The CDR3 DNA is TGTGCCAGCAGTGACTGGGATGGCTACACCTTC. Supplemented by reference TRBV7-8 and TRBJ1-2, the full variable domain reads GAGVSQSPRYKVAKRGQDVALRCDPISGHVSLFWYQQALGQGPEFLTYFQNEAQLDKSGLPSDRFFAERPEGSVSTLKIQRTQQEDSAVYLCASSDWDGYTFGSGTRLTVV.

This chain links TRBV4-1 with TRBJ2-7, with D unclear. The CDR3 spans 15 residues. V shed 1 base and J shed 3 bases, with 13 bases lying between them. Germline CDR1 is MGHRA and CDR2 is YSYEKL. The CDR3 loop reads CASSQGDGQFYEQYF. The CDR3 bases are TGCGCCAGCAGCCAAGGTGACGGCCAATTCTACGAGCAGTACTTC.